The clone carrying this T cell receptor beta chain was recorded only once. Its antigen is unknown. The data were obtained in a study of shared clonotypes between healthy human individuals. The germline CDR1 and CDR2 sequences are MDHEN and SYDVKM. This CDR3 has 15 residues. J gave up 3 bases and V 4 bases, and 5 bases lay outside the gene matches. Study results and caveats: Sampling covered blood only; tissue repertoires likely differ.

Clones were read by immunoSEQ multiplex PCR, and TCRdb kept only the in-frame ones, dropping some. Of more than 2,000,000 clones detected, approximately 95% appear once; the ten largest clones hold about 0.37%. J is TRBJ1-2 and V is TRBV28, with 10 nucleotides matching TRBD1. The sequencing sample was made of naive CD4+ T cells from PBMCs. Subset reported: CD45RA+ positively selected. This sequence was found in a man aged 18 to 30 in good health. Some clones in this sample may be carry-over from other donors' samples. The CDR3 bases are TGTGCCAGCAGTTCGACAGGGGGCCGGGACTATGGCTACACCTTC. It is translated as CASSSTGGRDYGYTF.